A single sample gave rise to the 30 T cell receptor beta chains below, sequenced in a study of cytomegalovirus exposure and HLA in healthy donors. Primers: 60 Vbeta forward and 13 Jbeta reverse. This table comes from immunoSEQ multiplex PCR, and its TCRdb copy is limited to in-frame clones, with some not included. The sample has about 150,000 clones, 72% seen once. The specimen was PBMCs. The receptors originated from a man between 40 and 49 years old in good health and CMV-seronegative.

This rearrangement joins TRBV2 to TRBJ1-1, with D possibly TRBD1 on 6 matching bases. Germline V gene data show CDR1 as SNHLY and CDR2 as FYNNEI. This CDR3 has 13 amino acids. V was cut by 6 bases and J by 4 bases, with 12 bases left in between. CDR3 bases: TGTGCCAGCAGATGGACAGCCACCACTGAAGCTTTCTTT. It codes for CASRWTATTEAFF.

This clone occurred a few times. This chain joins TRBV2 and TRBJ2-7, with a possible D match to TRBD1 (6 bases). V was clipped by 5 bases and J by 2 bases, with 10 bases between them. This CDR3 is 13 amino acids long. Per germline, CDR1 SNHLY and CDR2 FYNNEI. The DNA of the CDR3 is TGTGCCAGCAGTCCAGGACAGACCTACGAGCAGTACTTC. This translates into CASSPGQTYEQYF.

The rearrangement uses TRBV4-1 and TRBJ2-1; D is perhaps TRBD1 (6 bases). The V gene lost 6 bases and the J gene lost 2 bases, with 20 bases spanning the gap. CDR3 length: 17 residues. Germline lookup yields CDR1 MGHRA and CDR2 YSYEKL. The CDR3 DNA reads as TGCGCCAGCAGAAAAAAACAGGGAATCCCCCCCTACAATGAGCAGTTCTTC. As protein: CASRKKQGIPPYNEQFF.

This chain connects TRBV29-1 to TRBJ2-7, with D possibly TRBD1 on 6 matching bases. The V gene lost 7 bases and the J gene lost 4 bases, with 14 bases spanning the gap. Germline V gives CDR1 SQVTM, CDR2 ANQGSEA. CDR3 length equals 12 residues. CDR3 region: CSARDNWYEQYF. The DNA of the CDR3 is TGCAGCGCCCGGGACAACTGGTACGAGCAGTACTTC.

For the CDR3, the DNA is TGTGCCAGCAGTGAAACGACAGGGGGAGGCTACACCTTC. Translating it yields CASSETTGGGYTF. This rearrangement joins TRBV6-1 to TRBJ1-2; 9 nucleotides match TRBD1. Germline CDR1 and CDR2: MNHNS and SASEGT. The length of the CDR3 is 13 residues. Trimming cost V 2 bases and J 8 bases; bases outside gene matches: 3.

V and J are TRBV5-1 and TRBJ1-2, with 7 bases lining up with TRBD1. The length of the CDR3 is 14 residues. Trimming removed 3 bases from V and 4 bases from J; junction bases left unmatched: 6. Germline V CDR1 and CDR2: SGHRS, YFSETQ. The CDR3 region has the DNA TGCGCCAGCAGCTCCGCCCGGGACAGCTATGGCTACACCTTC. It translates to CASSSARDSYGYTF.

The chain carries TRBV13 and TRBJ1-6; D is possibly TRBD1 (6 bases). Germline CDR1 PRHDT, CDR2 FYEKMQ (reference sequence). Between the trimmed V and J ends, which lost 0 bases and 1 base, there was a span of 7 bases. The CDR3 totals 16 residues. DNA for the CDR3: TGTGCCAGCAGCTTAGGGGGGGCGTCCTATAATTCACCCCTCCACTTT. This encodes CASSLGGASYNSPLHF. Using reference TRBV13 and TRBJ1-6 for the parts outside the CDR3, the full variable domain is AAGVIQSPRHLIKEKRETATLKCYPIPRHDTVYWYQQGPGQDPQFLISFYEKMQSDKGSIPDRFSAQQFSDYHSELNMSSLELGDSALYFCASSLGGASYNSPLHFGNGTRLTVT.

This chain uses TRBV2 with TRBJ2-7; a weak D match, TRBD1 (7 bases). The V end lost 1 base, the J end lost 5 bases, and 15 bases lay between the germline ends. The length of the CDR3 is 15 residues. CDR1 is SNHLY, CDR2 FYNNEI, per germline. The CDR3 region has the DNA TGTGCCAGCAGTGAAGGAAGGAGGGGGCCTAACGAGCAGTACTTC. This translates into CASSEGRRGPNEQYF.

The V and J genes are TRBV14 and TRBJ2-5; D is ambiguous. V lost 5 bases and J 5 bases, leaving 12 bases between the germline ends. The CDR3 extends over 13 amino acids. Germline V gene sequence: CDR1 SGHDN, CDR2 FVKESK. The CDR3 spells CASSAVVIETQYF. CDR3 sequence (DNA): TGTGCCAGCAGCGCCGTAGTTATCGAGACCCAGTACTTC.

The chain recombines TRBV5-5 with TRBJ2-2, with D unclear. CDR1 and CDR2 from the germline V gene are SGHKS and YYEKEE (reference sequence). Trimming cost V 0 bases and J 1 base, with 4 bases left between them. This CDR3 spans 14 amino acids. The CDR3 coding sequence is TGTGCCAGCAGCTTGGCCGGGAACACCGGGGAGCTGTTTTTT. Protein product: CASSLAGNTGELFF.

V and J are TRBV7-9 and TRBJ2-5, with TRBD2 identical over 7 bases. The J segment lost 5 bases and the V segment lost 2 bases, leaving 14 bases of the junction unmatched. CDR3 length equals 17 residues. In germline, CDR1 is SEHNR, CDR2 FQNEAQ (reference sequence). DNA of the CDR3: TGTGCCAGCAGCTTACCGCCGCGCGGGAGAATACTGGAGACCCAGTACTTC. Its protein is CASSLPPRGRILETQYF. Supplemented by reference TRBV7-9 and TRBJ2-5, the full variable domain reads DTGVSQNPRHKITKRGQNVTFRCDPISEHNRLYWYRQTLGQGPEFLTYFQNEAQLEKSRLLSDRFSAERPKGSFSTLEIQRTEQGDSAMYLCASSLPPRGRILETQYFGPGTRLLVL.

The genes are TRBV30 and TRBJ1-3; D is unresolved. Trimming cost V 0 bases and J 4 bases, with 4 bases left between them. CDR3 size: 12 residues. The germline V gene encodes CDR1 GTSNPN and CDR2 SVGIG (reference sequence). The CDR3 DNA reads as TGTGCCTGGAGTGTTGAGGGAAACACCATATATTTT. Amino acid sequence: CAWSVEGNTIYF.

The count of this clone is one. The V and J genes are TRBV19 and TRBJ2-7; 7 bases match TRBD1. CDR1 and CDR2 (germline): LNHDA, SQIVND (reference sequence). The trim removed 7 bases at V and 0 bases at J, leaving 6 bases unmatched. There are 14 residues in the CDR3. The CDR3 DNA reads as TGTGCCAGTAAGCAGGGGGATAGCTCCTACGAGCAGTACTTC. Residues: CASKQGDSSYEQYF. Using reference TRBV19 and TRBJ2-7 for the parts outside the CDR3, the full variable domain is DGGITQSPKYLFRKEGQNVTLSCEQNLNHDAMYWYRQDPGQGLRLIYYSQIVNDFQKGDIAEGYSVSREKKESFPLTVTSAQKNPTAFYLCASKQGDSSYEQYFGPGTRLTVT.

V usage is TRBV6-5 and J usage is TRBJ2-1, with a possible D match to TRBD1 (6 bases). Trimming pared 6 bases from V and 8 bases from J, leaving 20 bases between. The CDR3 is 15 residues long. Germline-derived CDR1 and CDR2 are MNHEY and SVGAGI. The CDR3 reads CASRSSGHPTDEQFF. The CDR3 nucleotides are TGTGCCAGCAGATCGTCGGGACACCCTACGGATGAGCAGTTCTTC.

The rearrangement joins TRBV13 to TRBJ1-1, with D possibly being TRBD1 (5 bases). Per germline, CDR1 PRHDT and CDR2 FYEKMQ (reference sequence). With 3 bases removed from V and 0 bases from J, the gap between germline ends came to 11 bases. There are 15 residues in the CDR3. The CDR3 loop reads CASSLWGYLNTEAFF. CDR3 in DNA: TGTGCCAGCAGCTTGTGGGGCTACTTGAACACTGAAGCTTTCTTT.

This chain connects TRBV6-5 to TRBJ1-2; TRBD1 aligns across 7 bases. Per germline, CDR1 MNHEY and CDR2 SVGAGI. The V segment lost 4 bases and the J segment 3 bases; nucleotides outside the gene matches: 8. The CDR3 consists of 15 residues. The CDR3 region is CASSSYDRVDYGYTF. CDR3 DNA: TGTGCCAGCAGTTCCTACGACAGGGTAGACTATGGCTACACCTTC.

This rearrangement joins TRBV6-1 to TRBJ1-5; tentatively, D is TRBD1 (5 bases). V shed 2 bases and J shed 15 bases, with 17 bases lying between them. CDR1 is MNHNS, CDR2 SASEGT, per germline. The CDR3 extends over 13 amino acids. The DNA for the CDR3 is TGTGCCAGCAGTGAAAGTCAGGGTGGGCACGGGCATTTT. This translates into CASSESQGGHGHF.

Only a few counts were recorded for this clone. The rearrangement links TRBV11-3 to TRBJ1-1; TRBD1 is a possible D gene (5 bases). Germline V lookup: CDR1 SGHNT, CDR2 YENEEA. The CDR3 loop spans 13 amino acids. Trimming cost V 5 bases and J 2 bases, with 9 bases left between them. CDR3 in amino acids: CASSVTGNTEAFF. DNA of the CDR3: TGTGCCAGCAGCGTAACAGGAAACACTGAAGCTTTCTTT.

J is TRBJ1-2 and V is TRBV4-3, with D possibly matching TRBD1 (6 bases). Germline lookup yields CDR1 LGHNA and CDR2 YSLEER. V lost 1 base to trimming and J lost 1 base, with 13 bases between them. The CDR3 contains 16 residues. CDR3 sequence (DNA): TGCGCCAGCAGCCAAGGCGGGGGGGCACGTAACTATGGCTACACCTTC. Translated: CASSQGGGARNYGYTF.

V and J are TRBV18 and TRBJ1-4, with 9 bases fitting TRBD1. Germline lookup yields CDR1 KGHSH and CDR2 LQKENI. The CDR3 has 17 residues. The junction had 5 bases not matched to a gene; V was cut back by 3 bases and J by 0 bases. The CDR3, as DNA: TGTGCCAGCTCACCGGGACAGGGCGTTTCAACTAATGAAAAACTGTTTTTT. It specifies CASSPGQGVSTNEKLFF.

V is TRBV30 and J is TRBJ2-7; 9 bases line up with TRBD1. Trimming removed 0 bases from V and 1 base from J; junction bases left unmatched: 1. Germline CDR1 reads GTSNPN; CDR2 reads SVGIG (reference sequence). CDR3 size: 14 residues. Here the CDR3 DNA reads TGTGCCTGGAGTGTAGACAGGGGGTCCTACGAGCAGTACTTC. Translating it yields CAWSVDRGSYEQYF.

The chain joins TRBV21-1 to TRBJ1-6; whether TRBD1, the table's D call, matches the DNA was not checked. TRBV21-1 is designated a pseudogene. This CDR3 has 14 amino acids. The CDR3 DNA is TGTGCCAGCAGCAAAGCAGGGACACAGTCACCCCTCCACTTT. It specifies CASSKAGTQSPLHF.

V and J are TRBV6-5 and TRBJ1-5; D is unclear. CDR3 length: 14 amino acids. Trimming took 0 bases from V and 5 from J, leaving 8 bases between them. In germline, CDR1 is MNHEY, CDR2 SVGAGI. The CDR3 sequence is CASSYSRRDQPQHF. The CDR3 DNA reads TGTGCCAGCAGTTACTCGAGGCGGGATCAGCCCCAGCATTTT.

This chain uses TRBV5-1 with TRBJ1-1; D might be TRBD1 (5 bases). Germline V gives CDR1 SGHRS, CDR2 YFSETQ. V dropped 3 bases and J dropped 4 bases, with 10 bases sitting between them. This CDR3 contains 13 residues. The chain's CDR3 is CASSSQGFTEAFF. CDR3 coding DNA: TGCGCCAGCAGCTCCCAGGGTTTCACTGAAGCTTTCTTT.

There are a few counts of this clone. The CDR3 sequence is CASSEVPGGGNNEQFF. As DNA, the CDR3 is TGTGCCAGCAGTGAAGTCCCCGGGGGTGGGAACAATGAGCAGTTCTTC. The chain has TRBV6-1 and TRBJ2-1; perhaps TRBD2 as D (6 bases). This CDR3 has 16 amino acids. V was clipped by 1 base and J by 5 bases, with 15 bases between them. Germline loops: CDR1 MNHNS, CDR2 SASEGT.

The chain employs TRBV7-9 and TRBJ2-7; TRBD1 matches 9 bases. Germline V lookup: CDR1 SEHNR, CDR2 FQNEAQ (reference sequence). CDR3 size: 14 residues. V shed 5 bases and J 5 bases; nucleotides not matched to a gene: 7. CDR3 coding DNA: TGTGCCAGCAGCCCGTCCGGGACAGGGAACGAGCAGTACTTC. This sequence encodes CASSPSGTGNEQYF.

Only a few counts were recorded for this clone. The CDR3 sequence is CASSDPRVGSGNTIYF. The CDR3 DNA is TGTGCCAGCAGTGACCCCAGGGTGGGCTCTGGAAACACCATATATTTT. V and J are TRBV2 and TRBJ1-3; maybe TRBD1 (5 bases). The germline V gene has CDR1 SNHLY and CDR2 FYNNEI. The CDR3 contains 16 residues. The V and J ends lost 3 bases and 0 bases respectively, with 12 bases between them. The variable domain in full, completed from reference TRBV2 and TRBJ1-3, reads EPEVTQTPSHQVTQMGQEVILRCVPISNHLYFYWYRQILGQKVEFLVSFYNNEISEKSEIFDDQFSVERPDGSNFTLKIRSTKLEDSAMYFCASSDPRVGSGNTIYFGEGSWLTVV.

This chain joins TRBV15 and TRBJ2-7; D is ambiguous. CDR1 is LNHNV, CDR2 YYDKDF, per germline (reference sequence). The CDR3 is 13 residues long. V was trimmed by 1 base and J by 2 bases, leaving 6 bases between them. Written as DNA, the CDR3 is TGTGCCACCAGCAGAGTTCAGGCCTACGAGCAGTACTTC. Its translation is CATSRVQAYEQYF.

V gene TRBV6-1 combines with J gene TRBJ2-7, with TRBD1 identical over 9 bases. Germline CDR1 and CDR2: MNHNS and SASEGT. This CDR3 has 14 residues. With V trimmed by 6 bases and J by 5 bases, 8 bases remained unmatched. CDR3 residues: CASRNPGQGHEQYF. The CDR3 coding sequence is TGTGCCAGCAGGAATCCGGGACAGGGCCACGAGCAGTACTTC.

V is TRBV29-1 and J is TRBJ1-1; 8 bases agree with TRBD1. CDR3 length: 13 residues. V lost 4 bases, J lost 8 bases, and 9 bases stayed unmatched. Germline CDR1 is SQVTM and CDR2 is ANQGSEA. CDR3 sequence: CSVVAGGAGEAFF. In nucleotides, the CDR3 is TGCAGCGTTGTGGCAGGGGGCGCGGGAGAAGCTTTCTTT.